This T cell receptor beta chain is from a study of PD-1 blockade in mismatch repair-deficient tumors (dated by TCRdb to the late 2010s). In terms of the full investigation: Between September 2013 and late 2016, some 92 consecutive patients with about a dozen mismatch repair-deficient cancer types, all previously treated and progressing, were enrolled in the trial. Deep sequencing of TCR CDR3 regions was used to track tumor-associated T cell clones in peripheral blood of patients responding to PD-1 blockade.

Sequences SGHRS (CDR1) and YFSETQ (CDR2) are obtained from the germline V gene. Reading from cysteine to phenylalanine, the CDR3 counts 13 amino acids. Only the CDR3 part of the read is kept: 39 bases, read in frame from the first base. V was cut back by 2 bases and J by 4 bases, leaving a gap of 9 bases between them. For every enrolled patient, mismatch repair deficiency was confirmed by either polymerase chain reaction or immunohistochemistry. TCR sequencing was performed for a few patients who responded to pembrolizumab therapy. The phase II trial prospectively evaluated PD-1 blockade with pembrolizumab in advanced mismatch repair-deficient cancers, independent of tissue of origin. Peripheral blood T cell samples were gathered serially, both before PD-1 blockade started and at multiple time points afterward. Blood sampling times were expressed in weeks after the first pembrolizumab dose. The protocol used for the library was the immunoSEQ multiplex PCR assay. TCRdb limited this immuneACCESS table to in-frame rearrangements with V and J called. A share of clones is missing; checked studies link under half to unresolved V genes, and the rest is unexplained. The table for this sample lists about 51,000 clones; around 73% of them were counted only once. The ten biggest clones cover around 3.4% of the sample.

This clone was counted a single time. What antigen it recognizes has not been identified. No base-level quality is on record; no much larger clone is a single base apart. Distinct nucleotide sequences in the sample also encode this CDR3. Summary of the overall study and its limitations: Rapid expansion after pembrolizumab followed by contraction, generally before radiologic responses, was shown by tumor-resident clones, which were often undetectable in blood before treatment.

The input for sequencing was peripheral blood, taken 4 weeks after starting pembrolizumab. Rearrangement joined TRBV5-1 to TRBJ1-1; the D gene is possibly TRBD1, with 6 bases matching. This receptor was obtained from an adult with mismatch repair-deficient cancer. This receptor carries the CDR3 CASSLRGGTEAFF. The DNA sequence follows: TGCGCCAGCAGCTTAAGGGGGGGCACTGAAGCTTTCTTT.